This TCR beta chain comes out of a study of patients and donors after allogeneic stem cell transplantation. This CDR3 contains 15 residues. In germline, CDR1 is MNHEY, CDR2 SMNVEV (reference sequence). Between the trimmed V and J ends, which lost 6 bases and 1 base, there was a span of 12 bases. TCRdb fed the RT-PCR reads into MiXCR, producing one record per CDR3 protein. The profile covers 70,000 to 95,000 distinct CDR3 sequences, with 5% appearing a single time and about 3% taken by the ten largest. This clonotype was seen many times. Input material: blood, either unsorted or a sorted T cell fraction (not recorded which). The sequence was obtained from a human donor who was either an allogeneic HSCT recipient or a stem cell or donor lymphocyte infusion donor (not recorded which). It is not recorded whose cells these are; they may come from a transplant donor. The chain carries TRBV27 and TRBJ2-2; TRBD2 is a possible D gene (5 bases). CDR3 DNA: TGTGCCAGCAGCCTCAGAGGGATGAACACCGGGGAGCTGTTTTTT. Translation: CASSLRGMNTGELFF.